The 12 T cell receptor beta chains below were found in one sample sequenced in a study of blood T cell repertoires in COVID-19. Profiling relied on immunoSEQ multiplex PCR, and the TCRdb table lists in-frame clones only, not all of them. In the table there are under 500,000 clones, 80% to 90% of which are singletons. Sequencing used peripheral blood. The receptors were sampled from a woman between 25 and 40 years old with acute or convalescent COVID-19.

The chain has TRBV10-3 and TRBJ1-5; the D is unclear. Germline CDR1 reads ENHRY; CDR2 reads SYGVKD. The CDR3 contains 11 residues. The V gene lost 8 bases and the J gene lost 6 bases, with 8 bases spanning the gap. The CDR3 loop is CAIATGQPQHF. For the CDR3, the DNA is TGTGCCATCGCGACGGGTCAGCCCCAGCATTTT.

The chain combines TRBV10-2 with TRBJ2-5; 10 bases are a match to TRBD2. Germline assignment: CDR1 WSHSY and CDR2 SAAADI. With V trimmed by 5 bases and J by 5 bases, 8 bases remained unmatched. CDR3 length: 15 residues. In nucleotides, the CDR3 is TGCGCCAGCAGTATCATAGCGGGGGGTGTGGAGACCCAGTACTTC. Translation: CASSIIAGGVETQYF.

The chain links TRBV11-3 to TRBJ1-5, with 8 bases that match TRBD1. This CDR3 has 16 amino acids. The V gene's germline CDR1 is SGHNT and CDR2 YENEEA. Trimming took 8 bases from V and 2 from J; bases not matched to a gene: 11. The CDR3 is CASGENGQGGNQPQHF. The CDR3 DNA is TGTGCCAGCGGCGAAAACGGACAGGGTGGCAATCAGCCCCAGCATTTT. Drawing the rest from reference TRBV11-3 and TRBJ1-5, the complete variable domain is EAGVVQSPRYKIIEKKQPVAFWCNPISGHNTLYWYLQNLGQGPELLIRYENEEAVDDSQLPKDRFSAERLKGVDSTLKIQPAELGDSAVYLCASGENGQGGNQPQHFGDGTRLSIL.

This clone showed up just once. The rearrangement joins TRBV5-1 to TRBJ2-2; 7 bases are a match to TRBD1. After removal of 0 bases from V and 4 bases from J, the junction contained 6 bases not matched to a gene. CDR3 length equals 16 residues. CDR1 and CDR2 (germline): SGHRS, YFSETQ. CDR3 residues: CASSLGQGRGTGELFF. CDR3 nucleotide sequence: TGCGCCAGCAGCTTGGGACAGGGACGGGGCACCGGGGAGCTGTTTTTT.

V gene TRBV5-6 combines with J gene TRBJ2-3; D unresolved. The length of the CDR3 is 16 residues. Trimming removed 3 bases from V and 4 bases from J, with 18 bases in between. The germline V gene encodes CDR1 SGHDT and CDR2 YYEEEE. In DNA form, the CDR3 reads TGTGCCAGCAGCTCCTATCAAACGGTAATAGCAGATACGCAGTATTTT. The encoded protein is CASSSYQTVIADTQYF.

This clone showed up just a few times. The chain is built from TRBV25-1 and TRBJ2-1, with 7 bases fitting TRBD2. The germline CDR1 and CDR2 sequences are MGHDK and SYGVNS. V was clipped by 3 bases and J by 5 bases; unmatched bases: 13. The CDR3 is 17 amino acids. CDR3 protein: CASSEGFGRGPHNEQFF. The CDR3 DNA is TGTGCCAGCAGTGAGGGTTTTGGGAGGGGTCCCCACAATGAGCAGTTCTTC.

The genes are TRBV6-5 and TRBJ1-2, with D possibly TRBD1 on 5 matching bases. V lost 0 bases to trimming and J lost 1 base, with 9 bases between them. Germline values: CDR1 MNHEY, CDR2 SVGAGI. The CDR3 consists of 15 residues. The CDR3 DNA follows: TGTGCCAGCAGTTACTCGCCGACAGTTAACTATGGCTACACCTTC. Translation: CASSYSPTVNYGYTF.

The chain employs TRBV11-2 and TRBJ1-2; D uncertain. Germline V CDR1 and CDR2: SGHAT, FQNNGV. Trimming left V 3 bases short and J 8 bases short, with 13 bases between. This CDR3 has 13 residues. The CDR3 DNA sequence: TGTGCCAGCAGCTTCTCCGACATGGGCGGCTACACCTTC. Translated, it gives CASSFSDMGGYTF.

The CDR3 reads CASSFTTLNTGELFF. In DNA form, the CDR3 reads TGTGCCAGCAGTTTTACAACCCTCAACACCGGGGAGCTGTTTTTT. V and J are TRBV28 and TRBJ2-2; D is unresolved. Trimming removed 3 bases from V and 2 bases from J, with 10 bases in between. The CDR3 loop spans 15 amino acids. Per the germline V gene, CDR1 is MDHEN and CDR2 is SYDVKM.

The rearrangement joins TRBV10-1 to TRBJ2-1, with D perhaps TRBD2 (5 bases). The V end was cut by 3 bases, the J end by 1 base, with 10 bases between. There are 15 residues in the CDR3. Germline V gives CDR1 WNHNN, CDR2 SYGVQD (reference sequence). The DNA for the CDR3 is TGCGCCAGCAGTGAATTCGGGGAATCCTACAATGAGCAGTTCTTC. Protein product: CASSEFGESYNEQFF.

The CDR3 coding sequence is TGTGCCAGCAGCCTTACGACAGCTAACACTGAAGCTTTCTTT. Protein: CASSLTTANTEAFF. The V and J genes are TRBV7-9 and TRBJ1-1; D is perhaps TRBD1 (5 bases). In germline, CDR1 is SEHNR, CDR2 FQNEAQ (reference sequence). This CDR3 spans 14 amino acids. Trimming removed 5 bases from V and 2 bases from J, with 12 bases in between.

The rearrangement links TRBV23-1 to TRBJ1-5; 7 positions agree with TRBD1. TRBV23-1 belongs to the ORF category, with a function that is uncertain. The CDR3 spans 14 residues. J lost 3 bases, V lost 8 bases, and 7 bases had no gene match. The CDR3 reads CASGRDRTNQPQHF. The CDR3 nucleotides are TGCGCCAGCGGCCGGGACAGAACCAATCAGCCCCAGCATTTT.